Each of the 26 T cell receptor beta chains below was sequenced from the same sample in a study of blood T cells in healthy people across ages. A second PCR, run for roughly 7 to 12 cycles, used a sample-barcoded 5' primer plus a J-beta primer mix. TCRdb recomputed calls from the 5' RACE reads with MiXCR, one row per CDR3 protein. In the table there are over 1,500,000 distinct CDR3 sequences, 35% to 50% of which are singletons. The sequencing input was blood. These receptors were taken from a human donor in good health.

This clonotype appeared a few times. The V and J genes are TRBV6-6 and TRBJ1-5; the D is unclear. The CDR3 covers 15 residues. The germline V gene encodes CDR1 MNHNY and CDR2 SVGAGI (reference sequence). Between the trimmed V and J ends, which lost 5 bases and 3 bases, there was a span of 14 bases. The CDR3 loop reads CASSRTARHNQPQHF. The DNA for the CDR3 is TGTGCCAGCAGTCGGACGGCGAGACACAATCAGCCCCAGCATTTT.

The chain employs TRBV29-1 and TRBJ1-4, with a weak D call TRBD1 (6 bases). V lost 1 base and J 10 bases, leaving 22 bases between the germline ends. The CDR3 has 16 amino acids. Germline V gene sequence: CDR1 SQVTM, CDR2 ANQGSEA. The CDR3 nucleotides are TGCAGCGTTGAAGTTGGCGAAATGGGGGCAGGAGGAAAACTGTTTTTT. Protein: CSVEVGEMGAGGKLFF.

This clonotype has ten or more counts. V usage is TRBV7-3 and J usage is TRBJ2-1, with 9 nucleotides matching TRBD1. Germline CDR1 is SGHTA and CDR2 is FQGTGA. The CDR3 covers 18 residues. The junction had 19 bases not matched to a gene; V was cut back by 5 bases and J by 8 bases. The CDR3 region is CASSELRGGTGLRYEQFF. CDR3 DNA sequence: TGTGCCAGCAGCGAATTAAGGGGGGGGACAGGGCTTCGGTATGAGCAGTTCTTC. The full variable domain, completed using reference TRBV7-3 and TRBJ2-1, is GAGVSQTPSNKVTEKGKYVELRCDPISGHTALYWYRQSLGQGPEFLIYFQGTGAADDSGLPNDRFFAVRPEGSVSTLKIQRTERGDSAVYLCASSELRGGTGLRYEQFFGPGTRLTVL.

V gene TRBV4-1 combines with J gene TRBJ1-2, with D tentatively TRBD1 (5 bases). With 0 bases removed from V and 10 bases from J, the gap between germline ends came to 12 bases. The CDR3 runs 13 residues. Per the germline V gene, CDR1 is MGHRA and CDR2 is YSYEKL. The CDR3 loop reads CASSQDWAGDYTF. DNA for the CDR3: TGCGCCAGCAGCCAAGATTGGGCGGGGGACTACACCTTC.

This chain uses TRBV7-2 with TRBJ2-7; D possibly uses TRBD1 or TRBD2 (5 bases each). Germline V gene lookup returns CDR1 SGHTA and CDR2 FQGNSA. Trimming removed 5 bases at V and 2 bases at J, with 10 bases between. The CDR3 covers 13 residues. CDR3 loop: CASSMGVPYEQYF. The CDR3 DNA is TGTGCCAGCAGCATGGGGGTTCCCTACGAGCAGTACTTC. Using reference TRBV7-2 and TRBJ2-7 for the parts outside the CDR3, the full variable domain is GAGVSQSPSNKVTEKGKDVELRCDPISGHTALYWYRQSLGQGLEFLIYFQGNSAPDKSGLPSDRFSAERTGGSVSTLTIQRTQQEDSAVYLCASSMGVPYEQYFGPGTRLTVT.

V usage is TRBV5-1 and J usage is TRBJ2-1; 12 bases line up with TRBD2. CDR3 length equals 17 residues. Germline V gene sequence: CDR1 SGHRS, CDR2 YFSETQ. The J segment lost 5 bases and the V segment lost 4 bases, leaving 10 bases of the junction unmatched. CDR3 amino acids: CASSPVPSGGGNNEQFF. The CDR3 nucleotides are TGCGCCAGCAGCCCGGTTCCTAGCGGGGGGGGTAACAATGAGCAGTTCTTC.

V is TRBV6-2 or TRBV6-3 and J is TRBJ2-5; 9 bases are a match to TRBD1. The length of the CDR3 is 15 residues. Germline trimming cut 9 bases from V and 5 bases from J; bases unmatched to any gene: 13. Per germline, CDR1 MNHEY and CDR2 SVGEGT. In DNA form, the CDR3 reads TGTGCCAGTAGTAGAGGACAGGGGAGTTCGGAGACCCAGTACTTC. This encodes CASSRGQGSSETQYF.

The V gene is TRBV5-1, the J gene TRBJ2-1, with 7 bases identical to TRBD1. Germline CDR1 is SGHRS and CDR2 is YFSETQ. CDR3 length: 17 amino acids. V lost 3 bases, J lost 2 bases, and 11 bases stayed unmatched. The CDR3 loop is CASSSEITGATYNEQFF. The CDR3, as DNA: TGCGCCAGCAGCTCCGAAATAACAGGGGCCACCTACAATGAGCAGTTCTTC.

The genes are TRBV28 and TRBJ2-3, with TRBD2 matching over 7 bases. This CDR3 region has 18 residues. Looked up from germline, CDR1 is MDHEN and CDR2 is SYDVKM. The trim removed 0 bases at V and 3 bases at J, leaving 12 bases unmatched. The CDR3 loop reads CASSLWVGGMIRTDTQYF. DNA for the CDR3: TGTGCCAGCAGTTTATGGGTGGGGGGGATGATTCGTACAGATACGCAGTATTTT.

This clonotype was counted between two and nine times. J is TRBJ2-3 and V is TRBV7-9; D assignment may be TRBD1 or TRBD2 (5 bases each). V lost 5 bases and J lost 2, with 17 bases in between. CDR1 is SEHNR and CDR2 is FQNEAQ in the germline V gene (reference sequence). This CDR3 is built from 16 residues. The CDR3 sequence: CASSDALRGNTDTQYF. The CDR3 coding sequence is TGTGCCAGCAGCGACGCCCTACGGGGCAACACAGATACGCAGTATTTT. The full variable domain, its missing parts supplied by reference TRBV7-9 and TRBJ2-3, is DTGVSQNPRHKITKRGQNVTFRCDPISEHNRLYWYRQTLGQGPEFLTYFQNEAQLEKSRLLSDRFSAERPKGSFSTLEIQRTEQGDSAMYLCASSDALRGNTDTQYFGPGTRLTVL.

This chain uses TRBV7-2 with TRBJ2-2; TRBD2 might be the D (6 bases). This CDR3 contains 16 residues. The germline V gene has CDR1 SGHTA and CDR2 FQGNSA. The V end lost 10 bases, the J end lost 5 bases, and 23 bases lay between the germline ends. The CDR3 is CATGTGQPRLTGELFF. The CDR3 region has the DNA TGTGCCACCGGGACTGGGCAGCCGAGGTTGACCGGGGAGCTGTTTTTT.

The V gene is TRBV12-3 or TRBV12-4, the J gene TRBJ1-5, with a weak D call TRBD1 (5 bases). The CDR3 has 15 residues. Trimming cost V 2 bases and J 2 bases, with 10 bases left between them. The CDR3 DNA reads TGTGCCAGCAGTTTAATCCAGGGCGGCAATCAGCCCCAGCATTTT. This encodes CASSLIQGGNQPQHF.

V gene TRBV7-2 combines with J gene TRBJ1-2; 7 bases match TRBD1. This CDR3 is built from 13 residues. After removal of 5 bases from V and 5 bases from J, the junction contained 5 bases not matched to a gene. CDR1 is SGHTA and CDR2 is FQGNSA in the germline V gene. The CDR3 DNA reads TGTGCCAGCAGCGCGGGACAGTTATATGGCTACACCTTC. Translated: CASSAGQLYGYTF.

This clonotype appeared a few times. The chain uses TRBV12-3 or TRBV12-4 and TRBJ2-4; no clear D. The CDR3 length is 14 residues. V lost 5 bases and J 13 bases, leaving 21 bases between the germline ends. CDR3 protein: CASSADGSPGEQYF. The CDR3 DNA sequence: TGTGCCAGCAGTGCTGACGGCTCACCGGGTGAGCAGTACTTC.

This clonotype was detected only a few times. With a much larger clone just one base away, this may be a read error. This chain links TRBV20-1 with TRBJ2-3; the D gene is possibly TRBD2 (7 bases). Germline V gene data show CDR1 as DFQATT and CDR2 as SNEGSKA (reference sequence). The ends were cut back, 2 bases at V and 2 bases at J, with 14 bases in the middle. The CDR3 consists of 15 residues. The CDR3 is CSARRGGVNTDTQYF. The CDR3 DNA reads as TGCAGTGCTAGAAGAGGGGGGGTTAACACAGATACGCAGTATTTT.

V usage is TRBV12-3 or TRBV12-4 and J usage is TRBJ2-3; tentative D call: TRBD1 (7 bases). The CDR3 spans 16 residues. Trimming left V 1 base short and J 13 bases short, with 24 bases between. The chain's CDR3 is CASSLGPGGSTDAEYF. CDR3 nucleotide sequence: TGTGCCAGCAGTTTAGGACCAGGGGGGTCCACAGATGCGGAGTATTTT.

J is TRBJ1-1 and V is TRBV11-2; tentatively, D is TRBD1 (6 bases). The V end was cut by 4 bases, the J end by 0 bases, with 12 bases between. This CDR3 is 15 amino acids long. The germline gives CDR1 SGHAT, CDR2 FQNNGV. For the CDR3, the DNA is TGTGCCAGCAGCTCGTACAGGGCTTTGAACACTGAAGCTTTCTTT. This encodes CASSSYRALNTEAFF.

This rearrangement joins TRBV20-1 to TRBJ1-4; D possibly corresponds to TRBD1 (5 bases). CDR1 DFQATT and CDR2 SNEGSKA come from the germline V gene (reference sequence). This CDR3 spans 13 amino acids. V was trimmed by 5 bases and J by 3 bases, leaving 10 bases between them. The CDR3 DNA reads TGCAGTGCTGAGGGACGGCCTAATGAAAAACTGTTTTTT. This translates into CSAEGRPNEKLFF.

This clonotype was recorded a few times. The V call is TRBV4-1, the J call TRBJ2-4, with 8 nucleotides matching TRBD2. From germline, CDR1 is MGHRA and CDR2 YSYEKL. J lost 13 bases, V lost 0 bases, and 11 bases had no gene match. The CDR3 is 15 amino acids. CDR3 loop: CASSQEGRLALEQYF. CDR3 DNA sequence: TGCGCCAGCAGCCAAGAAGGGAGACTAGCGCTGGAGCAGTACTTC.

This rearrangement joins TRBV4-3 to TRBJ2-6; 7 bases match TRBD1. This CDR3 spans 20 amino acids. Germline V CDR1 and CDR2: LGHNA, YSLEER. Germline trimming cut 6 bases from V and 3 bases from J; bases unmatched to any gene: 20. CDR3 loop: CASSQRPPRTGLSGANVLTF. DNA for the CDR3: TGCGCCAGCAGTCAAAGACCCCCTAGGACAGGTCTGAGTGGGGCCAACGTCCTGACTTTC.

This clonotype has ten or more counts. The V and J genes are TRBV6-5 and TRBJ2-7; D is possibly TRBD1 (6 bases). V was shortened by 2 bases and J by 2 bases, with 13 bases between the two germline ends. Germline assignment: CDR1 MNHEY and CDR2 SVGAGI. This CDR3 region has 15 residues. CDR3 coding DNA: TGTGCCAGCAGTTACCAGGGACATAGACCCTACGAGCAGTACTTC. The encoded protein is CASSYQGHRPYEQYF.

The CDR3 bases are TGTGCCAGCAGCCAAGATCCAACCAGGGGGCGCGAGCAGTACTTC. Translation gives CASSQDPTRGREQYF. This sequence joins TRBV3-1 and TRBJ2-7; 8 nucleotides agree with TRBD1. Germline CDR1 is LGHDT and CDR2 is YNNKEL (reference sequence). The V segment lost 0 bases and the J segment 6 bases; nucleotides outside the gene matches: 7. The CDR3 extends over 15 amino acids.

This clonotype was picked up a small number of times. The V and J genes are TRBV29-1 and TRBJ2-1; tentative D call: TRBD2 (5 bases). V dropped 2 bases and J dropped 2 bases, with 7 bases sitting between them. The CDR3 loop spans 13 amino acids. Germline-derived CDR1 and CDR2 are SQVTM and ANQGSEA. The CDR3 region is CSVERETYNEQFF. The CDR3 DNA reads TGCAGCGTTGAACGGGAAACCTACAATGAGCAGTTCTTC.

V usage is TRBV7-6 and J usage is TRBJ2-3, with 12 nucleotides matching TRBD2. Germline V gene data show CDR1 as SGHVS and CDR2 as FNYEAQ. The V gene end was trimmed by 9 bases and the J gene end by 5 bases; junction bases not matched to a gene: 9. The CDR3 sequence is 15 residues long. DNA for the CDR3: TGTGCCAGTAGCATCCTAGCGGGGGGGATAGATACGCAGTATTTT. Amino acids: CASSILAGGIDTQYF.

This clonotype was seen once. The J gene is TRBJ1-6, the V gene TRBV20-1; 7 bases line up with TRBD1. The length of the CDR3 is 17 residues. J lost 10 bases, V lost 7 bases, and 22 bases had no gene match. Germline loops: CDR1 DFQATT, CDR2 SNEGSKA (reference sequence). The CDR3 DNA reads TGCAGTGTAAAAAATCAGGACAGGCTCGTATCTGGGTCACCCCTCCACTTT. As protein: CSVKNQDRLVSGSPLHF.

This chain links TRBV20-1 with TRBJ1-1; 7 nucleotides line up with TRBD1. V was pared by 5 bases and J by 5 bases, with 5 bases of the junction left unmatched. This CDR3 spans 12 amino acids. Germline assignment: CDR1 DFQATT and CDR2 SNEGSKA (reference sequence). CDR3 DNA sequence: TGCAGTGCTCAGGGGGGATGGACTGAAGCTTTCTTT. Its protein product is CSAQGGWTEAFF.